These T cell receptor beta chains were read from a single sample in a study of breast tumors, draining lymph nodes, adjacent tissues. TCRdb processed the multiplex PCR reads anew with MiXCR; each CDR3 protein has one entry. The sample shows 270,000 or so distinct CDR3 sequences, over 30% of them seen only once. The sequencing sample was made of axillary lymph node tissue. The receptors derive from a female donor with breast cancer. Some clones in this sample may be carry-over from other donors' samples. Each CDR3 is given with its conserved first and last residue. Each record gives: clone size, V gene, J gene, D gene, CDR3 DNA, CDR3 protein. The D gene is left open where the match is weak. Clone size is stated in some rows and not others, as once, few, many or a class when expanded.

>NA|TRBV10-1|TRBJ1-1|NA
TGCGCCAGCAGTGGGGATGTGAACACTGAAGCTTTCTTT
CASSGDVNTEAFF
>many|TRBV11-3|TRBJ2-2|NA
TGTGCCAGCAGCACGGGACTGCTGAACACCGGGGAGCTGTTTTTT
CASSTGLLNTGELFF
>many|TRBV20-1|TRBJ2-7|TRBD2
TGCAGTGCCGCCCCCCTAGCGGGAGGAGGAGAGCAGTACTTC
CSAAPLAGGGEQYF
>many|TRBV2|TRBJ2-7|NA
TGTGCCAGCAGATGGGCAGGTGGCTACGAGCAGTACTTC
CASRWAGGYEQYF
>many|TRBV6-1|TRBJ2-7|NA
TGTGCCAGCAGTAAGCAGCAGAGCTACGAGCAGTACTTC
CASSKQQSYEQYF
>many|TRBV29-1|TRBJ2-1|NA
TGCAGCGTTGATGCTAGCACCTCCTACAATGAGCAGTTCTTC
CSVDASTSYNEQFF
>many|TRBV19|TRBJ2-1|NA
TGTGCCAGTGGCCGGGACTCCCCCTACAATGAGCAGTTCTTC
CASGRDSPYNEQFF
>many|TRBV7-8|TRBJ2-5|TRBD2
TGTGCCAGCAGCTTAGGGGCTAGCGGGAGTGGTCAAGAGACCCAGTACTTC
CASSLGASGSGQETQYF
>many|TRBV5-1|TRBJ2-3|TRBD2
TGCGCCAGCAGCTTGGCCGGGGTAGCGGGAGGGACCCCAGATACGCAGTATTTT
CASSLAGVAGGTPDTQYF
>many|TRBV5-1|TRBJ2-7|TRBD1
TGCGCCAGCAGTTCCTCCCCGACAGGGGCCTACGAGCAGTACTTC
CASSSSPTGAYEQYF
>once|TRBV2|TRBJ1-2|NA
TGTGCCAGCAGAGTACTAGCGGCCTACGAGCAGTACTATGGCTACACCTTC
CASRVLAAYEQYYGYTF
>many|TRBV7-9|TRBJ2-1|TRBD1
TGTGCCAGCAGCCTTCGACAGGGAACCCCCTACAATGAGCAGTTCTTC
CASSLRQGTPYNEQFF
>many|TRBV4-1|TRBJ2-5|TRBD2
TGCGCCAGCAGCCAGGGACTAGCGGGTCAAGAGACCCAGTACTTC
CASSQGLAGQETQYF
>NA|TRBV28|TRBJ2-7|NA
TGTGCCAGCAGTTTCTCCGTTTACGAGCAGTACTTC
CASSFSVYEQYF
>many|TRBV20-1|TRBJ2-3|NA
TGCAGTGCGACCGGGTCACTAGCAGATACGCAGTATTTT
CSATGSLADTQYF
>NA|TRBV6-1|TRBJ2-3|NA
TGTGCCAGCAGTCCCGGGCGGAGTCTAAGTGTCGTAGATACGCAGTATTTT
CASSPGRSLSVVDTQYF
>few|TRBV11-3|TRBJ2-5|TRBD2
TGTGCCAGCAGCTCAGGACTAGCGGCGAACCAAGAGACCCAGTACTTC
CASSSGLAANQETQYF
>many|TRBV24-1|TRBJ2-3|NA
TGTGCCACCAGTGATTTGGGGAGCACAGATACGCAGTATTTT
CATSDLGSTDTQYF
>NA|TRBV4-3|TRBJ1-1|NA
TGCGCCAGCAGCCAAGATCGGGGGTCGAGGACTGAAGCTTTCTTT
CASSQDRGSRTEAFF
>many|TRBV4-1|TRBJ1-6|NA
TGCGCCAGCAGCCAAGTGAGGGCTGAGGTTTCACCCCTCCACTTT
CASSQVRAEVSPLHF
>few|TRBV3-1|TRBJ1-3|NA
TGTGCCAGCAGCTTCCAGGACTCTGGAAACACCATATATTTT
CASSFQDSGNTIYF
>many|TRBV11-2|TRBJ2-1|NA
TGTGCCAGCGCCCAGCCAGAGGTCCCCTCCTACAATGAGCAGTTCTTC
CASAQPEVPSYNEQFF
>many|TRBV20-1|TRBJ2-5|NA
TGCAGTGTTTCCCAAGAGACCCAGTACTTC
CSVSQETQYF
>NA|TRBV28|TRBJ2-7|NA
TGTGCCACCAGAGGGGACCACTACGAGCAGTACTTC
CATRGDHYEQYF
>many|TRBV4-1|TRBJ2-7|TRBD2
TGCGCCAGCAGCCAAGGGGTAGCGGGAGGGTCCCCCTACGAGCAGTACTTC
CASSQGVAGGSPYEQYF
>many|TRBV4-2|TRBJ1-6|TRBD1
TGTGCCAGCAGCCAAGGACAGGGCGGACGTAATTCACCCCTCCACTTT
CASSQGQGGRNSPLHF
>few|TRBV3-2|TRBJ2-3|NA
TGTGCCAGCAGCCAAGGCCCCCACAGGGACAGCACAGATACGCAGTATTTT
CASSQGPHRDSTDTQYF
>NA|TRBV6-2/TRBV6-3|TRBJ2-7|TRBD2
TGTGCCAGCAGTTCCCCTTCCACTAGCGGGAGCGACGAGCAGTACTTC
CASSSPSTSGSDEQYF
>once|TRBV5-1|TRBJ2-7|TRBD1
TGCGCCAGCAGGAGGACAGGGGGCGCTGGCTACGAGCAGTACTTC
CASRRTGGAGYEQYF
>many|TRBV15|TRBJ2-4|NA
TGTGCCACCAGCAGGGCCAGGCTAGCCAAAAACATTCAGTACTTC
CATSRARLAKNIQYF
>many|TRBV29-1|TRBJ2-1|NA
TGCAGCGTTGTTCAGGTTGGGATCCACAATGAGCAGTTCTTC
CSVVQVGIHNEQFF
>many|TRBV29-1|TRBJ2-5|TRBD2
TGCAGCGTCGGGACGGGACTAGCGTTGGGTTTGACCCAGTACTTC
CSVGTGLALGLTQYF
>many|TRBV5-1|TRBJ2-6|NA
TGCGCCAGCAGCTTGGCAGGCGTCTCTGGGGCCAACGTCCTGACTTTC
CASSLAGVSGANVLTF
>many|TRBV2|TRBJ2-7|TRBD2
TGTGCCAGCAGTGAATTACTAGCGGGAGTCTACGAGCAGTACTTC
CASSELLAGVYEQYF
>many|TRBV6-2/TRBV6-3|TRBJ1-6|TRBD1
TGTGCCAGCAGTTTCGACAGGGGGCGAAGCGGTTCACCCCTCCACTTT
CASSFDRGRSGSPLHF
>many|TRBV6-5|TRBJ2-5|NA
TGTGCCAGCGCTAGGGCGGACTCAACGCAGTACTTC
CASARADSTQYF
>many|TRBV19|TRBJ2-1|TRBD2
TGTGCCAGTAGACTAGCGGGAGGGAGCAATGAGCAGTTCTTC
CASRLAGGSNEQFF
>many|TRBV18|TRBJ2-5|NA
TGTGCCAGCTCACCAAGAGGTGCACAAGAGACCCAGTACTTC
CASSPRGAQETQYF
>NA|TRBV20-1|TRBJ1-1|NA
TGCAGTGCTGGGGTCTCGGGTATGAACACTGAAGCTTTCTTT
CSAGVSGMNTEAFF
>NA|TRBV20-1|TRBJ2-6|NA
TGCAGTGCTAGAAGGTGGGGTTCTGGGGCCAACGTCCTGACTTTC
CSARRWGSGANVLTF